This T cell receptor (beta chain) was found in a study of blood T cell repertoires in COVID-19. The CDR3 is made up of 12 amino acids. Germline assignment: CDR1 SEHNR and CDR2 FQNEAQ (reference sequence). V trimming: 2 bases; J trimming: 6 bases; junction bases outside the gene matches: 0. Only in-frame clones appear in the TCRdb table, and some are missing; sequencing was by immunoSEQ multiplex PCR. Among a few hundred thousand clones listed, 70% to 90% were seen once. The sequence was collected from a woman in her fifties or sixties in a cohort exposed to, infected with or recovered from COVID-19 (not recorded which). The chain carries TRBV7-9 and TRBJ1-1, with TRBD1 matching 7 bases. Sequences were obtained from PBMCs or T cells enriched from blood (not recorded which). CDR3 region: CASSLQGAEAFF. The CDR3 DNA reads TGTGCCAGCAGCTTACAGGGGGCTGAAGCTTTCTTT.